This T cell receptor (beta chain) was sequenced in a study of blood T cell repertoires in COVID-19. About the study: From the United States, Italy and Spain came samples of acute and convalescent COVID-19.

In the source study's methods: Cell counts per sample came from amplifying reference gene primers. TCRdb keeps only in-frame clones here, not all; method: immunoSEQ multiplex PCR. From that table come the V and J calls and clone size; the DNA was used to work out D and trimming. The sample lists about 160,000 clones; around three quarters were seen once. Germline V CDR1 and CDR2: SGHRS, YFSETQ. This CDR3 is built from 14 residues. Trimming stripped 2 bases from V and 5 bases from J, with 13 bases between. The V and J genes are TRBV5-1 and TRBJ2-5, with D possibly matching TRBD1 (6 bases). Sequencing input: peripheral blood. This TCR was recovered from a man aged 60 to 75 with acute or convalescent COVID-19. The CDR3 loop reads CASSLTGRRETQYF. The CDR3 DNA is TGCGCCAGCAGCTTAACAGGGAGAAGGGAGACCCAGTACTTC.